Listed here is a single T cell receptor (beta chain). Its antigen is not identified. This sample is drawn from a study of shared clonotypes between healthy human individuals. Study background: Donors had three CD4 naive, three CD4 memory, two CD8 naive and one CD8 memory plate apiece.

Naive CD8 cells lacked CD45RO and underwent positive selection for CCR7, leaving out terminally differentiated effector memory CD45RA+ cells. TCRdb's table, derived via immunoSEQ multiplex PCR, lists solely in-frame clones and lacks some. The repertoire has under 850,000 clones, 80% to 95% of them found once; the top ten carry about 24%. Study results and limitations: Non-shared clonotypes had lower generation probabilities than clonotypes shared by all four sorted-subset donors.

This CDR3 spans 16 amino acids. Germline CDR1 SGDLS, CDR2 YYNGEE. After removal of 4 bases from V and 2 bases from J, the junction contained 9 bases not matched to a gene. Material: naive CD8+ T cells sorted from blood. The source is a man aged 30 to 45 in good health. The chain combines TRBV9 with TRBJ2-5; TRBD1 matches 9 bases. CDR3 sequence: CASSPRWDRAQETQYF. The CDR3 DNA sequence: TGTGCCAGCAGCCCCAGATGGGACAGGGCTCAAGAGACCCAGTACTTC. The full variable domain, in which reference TRBV9 and TRBJ2-5 provide the parts outside the CDR3, is DSGVTQTPKHLITATGQRVTLRCSPRSGDLSVYWYQQSLDQGLQFLIQYYNGEERAKGNILERFSAQQFPDLHSELNLSSLELGDSALYFCASSPRWDRAQETQYFGPGTRLLVL.